The rows below give T cell receptor beta chains drawn from one sample of a study of CD8 T cells in ankylosing spondylitis. Using its own MiXCR run on the 5' RACE reads, TCRdb lists one record per CDR3 protein. This sample has some 200,000 distinct CDR3 sequences; around 13% occur once, and the top ten carry approximately 16%. Sequenced material: blood, either unsorted or a sorted T cell fraction (not recorded which). Every receptor here comes from a male donor with ankylosing spondylitis or in good health (not recorded which). The CDR3 runs from the conserved cysteine through the conserved F or W. Fields, in order: clone size, D gene, J gene, V gene, CDR3 protein, CDR3 DNA. The D gene is left open where the match is weak. Clone sizes are given selectively: once, few, many, or a class where the clone is expanded.

abundance: .
d_gene: TRBD1
j_gene: TRBJ2-1
v_gene: TRBV24-1
CDR3aa: CATSDGTGNNEQFF
CDR3nt: TGTGCCACCAGTGACGGGACAGGGAACAATGAGCAGTTCTTC

abundance: few
d_gene: .
j_gene: TRBJ2-3
v_gene: TRBV7-9
CDR3aa: CASSYADTQYF
CDR3nt: TGTGCCAGCAGCTACGCAGATACGCAGTATTTT

abundance: .
d_gene: TRBD2
j_gene: TRBJ2-7
v_gene: TRBV10-2
CDR3aa: CASRDGGAYEQYF
CDR3nt: TGCGCCAGCAGGGACGGGGGGGCGTACGAGCAGTACTTC

abundance: few
d_gene: .
j_gene: TRBJ2-6
v_gene: TRBV6-5
CDR3aa: CASSYSLSILSGANVLTF
CDR3nt: TGTGCCAGCAGTTACTCCTTGTCTATTCTCTCTGGGGCCAACGTCCTGACTTTC

abundance: .
d_gene: TRBD2
j_gene: TRBJ2-1
v_gene: TRBV12-5
CDR3aa: CASSYRGPELAGDHEQFF
CDR3nt: TGTGCTAGTTCGTACAGGGGTCCCGAACTAGCGGGAGACCATGAGCAGTTCTTC

abundance: .
d_gene: TRBD1
j_gene: TRBJ2-6
v_gene: TRBV2
CDR3aa: CAFSSRTGRPTGANVLTF
CDR3nt: TGTGCCTTCAGTTCAAGGACAGGGCGCCCAACTGGGGCCAACGTCCTGACTTTC

abundance: .
d_gene: TRBD2
j_gene: TRBJ2-2
v_gene: TRBV4-1
CDR3aa: CASSLRNGGDGELFF
CDR3nt: TGCGCCAGCAGCCTAAGGAACGGGGGGGACGGGGAGCTGTTTTTT

abundance: .
d_gene: .
j_gene: TRBJ1-1
v_gene: TRBV5-1
CDR3aa: CASSLVPYLRAPNTEAFF
CDR3nt: TGCGCCAGCAGCTTGGTGCCTTACCTCAGGGCACCGAACACTGAAGCTTTCTTT

abundance: .
d_gene: .
j_gene: TRBJ2-7
v_gene: TRBV27
CDR3aa: CASSLRGGYEQYF
CDR3nt: TGTGCCAGCAGCCTCAGGGGGGGCTACGAGCAGTACTTC

abundance: .
d_gene: .
j_gene: TRBJ2-2
v_gene: TRBV6-1
CDR3aa: CASSPLGQDTGELFF
CDR3nt: TGTGCCAGCAGCCCCCTGGGACAAGACACCGGGGAGCTGTTTTTT

abundance: .
d_gene: TRBD2
j_gene: TRBJ2-5
v_gene: TRBV6-5
CDR3aa: CASSYSERLAGGETQYF
CDR3nt: TGTGCCAGCAGTTACTCTGAGAGACTAGCGGGGGGAGAGACCCAGTACTTC

abundance: .
d_gene: TRBD1
j_gene: TRBJ2-7
v_gene: TRBV6-1
CDR3aa: CASSEARDSSYEQYF
CDR3nt: TGTGCCAGCAGTGAAGCCCGGGACAGCTCCTACGAGCAGTACTTC

abundance: few
d_gene: TRBD2
j_gene: TRBJ2-1
v_gene: TRBV4-1
CDR3aa: CASSQEIGGGPSYNEQFF
CDR3nt: TGCGCCAGCAGCCAAGAAATCGGGGGAGGGCCCTCCTACAATGAGCAGTTCTTC

abundance: many
d_gene: .
j_gene: TRBJ2-1
v_gene: TRBV6-1
CDR3aa: CASESGTIKDNEQFF
CDR3nt: TGTGCCAGCGAAAGTGGTACTATTAAGGACAATGAGCAGTTCTTC

abundance: .
d_gene: .
j_gene: TRBJ1-1
v_gene: TRBV2
CDR3aa: CASSDKPGYTEAFF
CDR3nt: TGTGCCAGCAGTGATAAGCCAGGATACACTGAAGCTTTCTTT

abundance: .
d_gene: TRBD1
j_gene: TRBJ2-3
v_gene: TRBV5-1
CDR3aa: CASSLGTGDTDTQYF
CDR3nt: TGCGCCAGCAGCTTAGGGACAGGTGACACAGATACGCAGTATTTT

abundance: .
d_gene: .
j_gene: TRBJ2-7
v_gene: TRBV27
CDR3aa: CASSPLGGATYEQYF
CDR3nt: TGTGCCAGCAGTCCTCTGGGGGGGGCTACCTACGAGCAGTACTTC

abundance: many
d_gene: .
j_gene: TRBJ1-1
v_gene: TRBV20-1
CDR3aa: CSASAGGNTEAFF
CDR3nt: TGCAGTGCTAGTGCTGGGGGGAACACTGAAGCTTTCTTT